A single sample is the source of the 30 T cell receptor beta chains below, sequenced in a study of T cells in tuberculosis. Sorting used thawed, overnight-rested PBMC stained with anti-CD3, a viability dye and GMM-loaded CD1B tetramer. C32 glucose monomycolate from Rhodococcus equi was loaded onto the CD1B tetramers. Method: immunoSEQ multiplex PCR; TCRdb's copy keeps in-frame clones and lacks some. The sample includes 70,000 to 95,000 clones, approximately 91% seen only once; the top ten take under 2.5%. Sequences were obtained from CD1b-GMM tetramer-negative cells sorted from PBMCs. These receptors originate from an adult woman with latent tuberculosis.

This chain uses TRBV6-1 with TRBJ2-7, with TRBD1 matching over 9 bases. The CDR3 totals 14 residues. The J segment lost 6 bases and the V segment lost 3 bases, leaving 6 bases of the junction unmatched. The germline V gene has CDR1 MNHNS and CDR2 SASEGT. CDR3 sequence reads: CASSDRGQGGEQYF. DNA for the CDR3: TGTGCCAGCAGTGACCGGGGACAGGGAGGCGAGCAGTACTTC.

The chain employs TRBV7-6 and TRBJ2-2; D is undetermined. Trimming stripped 6 bases from V and 0 bases from J, with 11 bases between. Germline V gives CDR1 SGHVS, CDR2 FNYEAQ. This CDR3 contains 15 residues. CDR3 residues: CASRPERANTGELFF. The CDR3 region has the DNA TGTGCCAGCAGACCTGAGAGAGCGAACACCGGGGAGCTGTTTTTT.

This sequence joins TRBV5-4 and TRBJ2-5; tentative D call: TRBD1 (5 bases). In germline, CDR1 is SGHNT, CDR2 YYREEE (reference sequence). There are 16 residues in the CDR3. The V and J ends lost 0 bases and 3 bases respectively, with 15 bases between them. This CDR3 reads CASSLGSSGREETQYF. DNA for the CDR3: TGTGCCAGCAGCTTGGGGTCATCGGGCAGGGAAGAGACCCAGTACTTC.

J is TRBJ1-2 and V is TRBV27; 9 bases match TRBD1. J gave up 8 bases and V 5 bases, and 9 bases lay outside the gene matches. The CDR3 is 14 residues long. CDR1 is MNHEY, CDR2 SMNVEV, per germline (reference sequence). CDR3 sequence reads: CASSPEGTGQGYTF. The DNA of the CDR3 is TGTGCCAGCAGTCCCGAGGGGACAGGGCAGGGCTACACCTTC.

This chain links TRBV7-6 with TRBJ2-3; D is ambiguous. The CDR3 is 15 amino acids. The germline V gene encodes CDR1 SGHVS and CDR2 FNYEAQ. V was clipped by 0 bases and J by 4 bases, with 11 bases between them. The CDR3 protein is CASSLAVSPADTQYF. Here the CDR3 DNA reads TGTGCCAGCAGCTTAGCGGTCTCCCCGGCAGATACGCAGTATTTT.

This sequence joins TRBV28 and TRBJ2-1; 11 nucleotides match TRBD1. The CDR3 length is 15 residues. Trimming cost V 3 bases and J 8 bases; bases outside gene matches: 6. Germline V gene sequence: CDR1 MDHEN, CDR2 SYDVKM. The CDR3 DNA follows: TGTGCCAGCAGTTTCCCGGGACAGGGGGTTGATGAGCAGTTCTTC. Its translation: CASSFPGQGVDEQFF.

The V gene is TRBV27, the J gene TRBJ2-1; 12 nucleotides align to TRBD2. The V gene's germline CDR1 is MNHEY and CDR2 SMNVEV (reference sequence). J lost 5 bases, V lost 6 bases, and 5 bases had no gene match. CDR3 length: 15 residues. CDR3 in amino acids: CASRGTSGYHNEQFF. CDR3 sequence (DNA): TGTGCCAGCAGGGGGACTAGCGGGTACCACAATGAGCAGTTCTTC.

This clone was picked up one time. The rearrangement joins TRBV10-3 to TRBJ1-2; 10 bases fit TRBD1. Germline lookup yields CDR1 ENHRY and CDR2 SYGVKD. J gave up 6 bases and V 0 bases, and 1 base lay outside the gene matches. This CDR3 region has 14 residues. The CDR3 coding sequence is TGTGCCATCAGTGAGTCGGGGACAGGGGATGGCTACACCTTC. Amino acid sequence: CAISESGTGDGYTF.

The gene calls are TRBV5-1 and TRBJ1-2, with 7 bases fitting TRBD1. Germline-derived CDR1 and CDR2 are SGHRS and YFSETQ. This CDR3 spans 13 amino acids. The V segment lost 0 bases and the J segment 7 bases; nucleotides outside the gene matches: 3. The CDR3 reads CASSLEGQSGYTF. In DNA form, the CDR3 reads TGCGCCAGCAGCTTGGAGGGACAGTCTGGCTACACCTTC. The variable domain in full, completed from reference TRBV5-1 and TRBJ1-2, reads KAGVTQTPRYLIKTRGQQVTLSCSPISGHRSVSWYQQTPGQGLQFLFEYFSETQRNKGNFPGRFSGRQFSNSRSEMNVSTLELGDSALYLCASSLEGQSGYTFGSGTRLTVV.

The V and J genes are TRBV7-8 and TRBJ2-7; 11 bases fit TRBD2. Trimming at V came to 5 bases and at J to 3 bases, leaving 15 bases not matched to a gene. The germline CDR1 and CDR2 sequences are SGHVS and FQNEAQ. The CDR3 extends over 18 amino acids. CDR3 bases: TGTGCCAGCAGCGCCTTGCCCCTCCTAGCGGGGGGCCGCTACGAGCAGTACTTC. Its protein is CASSALPLLAGGRYEQYF.

The J gene is TRBJ2-1, the V gene TRBV23-1, with 7 bases that match TRBD1. TRBV23-1 is labeled an ORF, and its function is uncertain. V was pared by 2 bases and J by 4 bases, with 8 bases of the junction left unmatched. The CDR3 runs to 16 residues. This CDR3 is CASSQPSGGSYNEQFF. CDR3 coding DNA: TGCGCCAGCAGTCAACCCTCAGGGGGTTCTTACAATGAGCAGTTCTTC.

CDR3 region: CASSLGGGNQPQHF. CDR3 DNA: TGTGCCAGCAGCTTGGGGGGGGGCAATCAGCCCCAGCATTTT. V gene TRBV5-6 combines with J gene TRBJ1-5, with a possible D match to TRBD1 (5 bases). Germline CDR1 is SGHDT and CDR2 is YYEEEE. The CDR3 consists of 14 residues. V was pared by 0 bases and J by 2 bases, with 6 bases between. Filled out from reference TRBV5-6 and TRBJ1-5, the complete variable domain reads DAGVTQSPTHLIKTRGQQVTLRCSPKSGHDTVSWYQQALGQGPQFIFQYYEEEERQRGNFPDRFSGHQFPNYSSELNVNALLLGDSALYLCASSLGGGNQPQHFGDGTRLSIL.

The chain uses TRBV5-4 and TRBJ2-3; D not resolved. This CDR3 spans 15 amino acids. The germline V gene has CDR1 SGHNT and CDR2 YYREEE (reference sequence). V lost 4 bases, J lost 0 bases, and 12 bases lay in between. The CDR3 DNA is TGTGCCAGCAGCCGCCTACCTCTCAGCACAGATACGCAGTATTTT. This translates into CASSRLPLSTDTQYF.

The chain employs TRBV5-1 and TRBJ2-1; 12 positions match TRBD2. The V and J ends lost 4 bases and 3 bases, in that order; junction bases with no gene match: 8. The CDR3 totals 17 residues. From germline, CDR1 is SGHRS and CDR2 YFSETQ. Here the CDR3 reads CASSPTTSGGIYNEQFF. The CDR3 region has the DNA TGCGCCAGCAGCCCCACAACTAGCGGGGGGATCTACAATGAGCAGTTCTTC.

The rearrangement joins TRBV5-1 to TRBJ2-7; tentative D call: TRBD2 (7 bases). Germline V CDR1 and CDR2: SGHRS, YFSETQ. The CDR3 is made up of 15 amino acids. Trimming pared 2 bases from V and 3 bases from J, leaving 15 bases between. CDR3 coding DNA: TGCGCCAGCAGCTTCCTTCCGGGGGGCCGCTACGAGCAGTACTTC. Protein product: CASSFLPGGRYEQYF.

The chain uses TRBV5-1 and TRBJ2-3; weak D call: TRBD1 (6 bases). The CDR3 sequence is 16 residues long. With 4 bases removed from V and 7 bases from J, the gap between germline ends came to 22 bases. From germline, CDR1 is SGHRS and CDR2 YFSETQ. CDR3 DNA: TGCGCCAGCAGCGTCTCGGGGATGGGGGCTACGAATACGCAGTATTTT. This codes for CASSVSGMGATNTQYF. Drawing the rest from reference TRBV5-1 and TRBJ2-3, the complete variable domain is KAGVTQTPRYLIKTRGQQVTLSCSPISGHRSVSWYQQTPGQGLQFLFEYFSETQRNKGNFPGRFSGRQFSNSRSEMNVSTLELGDSALYLCASSVSGMGATNTQYFGPGTRLTVL.

CDR3: CASSSPQGFGSPLHF. The CDR3 region has the DNA TGTGCCAGCAGCTCCCCACAGGGATTTGGTTCACCCCTCCACTTT. This chain links TRBV11-2 with TRBJ1-6, with D possibly TRBD1 on 6 matching bases. Between the trimmed V and J ends, which lost 4 bases and 9 bases, there was a span of 16 bases. Germline V lookup: CDR1 SGHAT, CDR2 FQNNGV. CDR3 length: 15 residues.

The V and J genes are TRBV10-1 and TRBJ2-7; no reliable D call. Per the germline V gene, CDR1 is WNHNN and CDR2 is SYGVQD (reference sequence). The CDR3 contains 12 residues. Trimming took 6 bases from V and 2 from J, leaving 8 bases between them. CDR3: CASSPSTYEQYF. CDR3 nucleotides: TGCGCCAGCAGCCCGTCTACCTACGAGCAGTACTTC.

V is TRBV9 and J is TRBJ1-3, with D maybe TRBD1 (6 bases). Trimming removed 2 bases from V and 0 bases from J, with 9 bases in between. CDR1 SGDLS and CDR2 YYNGEE come from the germline V gene. This CDR3 contains 15 residues. The CDR3 sequence is CASSVGQSSGNTIYF. CDR3 coding DNA: TGTGCCAGCAGCGTTGGACAGAGCTCTGGAAACACCATATATTTT. Variable domain in full (rest from reference TRBV9 and TRBJ1-3): DSGVTQTPKHLITATGQRVTLRCSPRSGDLSVYWYQQSLDQGLQFLIQYYNGEERAKGNILERFSAQQFPDLHSELNLSSLELGDSALYFCASSVGQSSGNTIYFGEGSWLTVV.

The chain is built from TRBV6-5 and TRBJ1-2, with D possibly TRBD1 on 6 matching bases. The CDR3 consists of 15 residues. Germline CDR1 MNHEY, CDR2 SVGAGI. V lost 0 bases and J 8 bases, leaving 16 bases between the germline ends. DNA of the CDR3: TGTGCCAGCAGTTACTCGAGGTCACAGGGCTACGGCTACACCTTC. It encodes CASSYSRSQGYGYTF.

The table lists this clone with a count of one. CDR3 DNA sequence: TGTGCCAGCAGCCAACTGGACAGGGTGGATTATGGCTACACCTTC. Encoded protein: CASSQLDRVDYGYTF. The chain recombines TRBV14 with TRBJ1-2, with 8 bases that match TRBD1. The V gene end was trimmed by 2 bases and the J gene end by 5 bases; junction bases not matched to a gene: 7. Per germline, CDR1 SGHDN and CDR2 FVKESK. CDR3 length: 15 residues.

This chain links TRBV13 with TRBJ2-2, with 12 bases lining up with TRBD2. V lost 2 bases, J lost 5 bases, and 9 bases stayed unmatched. This CDR3 comprises 18 residues. The germline V gene encodes CDR1 PRHDT and CDR2 FYEKMQ (reference sequence). In DNA form, the CDR3 reads TGTGCCAGCAGCTTAAGGGCAGCAACTAGCGGGGGGACCGGGGAGCTGTTTTTT. Amino acid sequence: CASSLRAATSGGTGELFF.

In the case of this clone: At one end the junction does not follow the germline gene, possibly because of a read error. This specimen includes other DNA sequences encoding the same CDR3. This sequence joins TRBV5-1 and TRBJ1-6; weak D call: TRBD1 (5 bases). Germline V lookup: CDR1 SGHRS, CDR2 YFSETQ. The CDR3 sequence is 14 residues long. This CDR3 reads CASSFGRVDSPLHF. The CDR3 region has the DNA TGCGCCAGCAGCTTCGGCAGGGTTGATTCCCCCCTCCACTTT.

The chain couples TRBV2 to TRBJ1-1; tentative D call: TRBD1 (5 bases). CDR3 length: 13 residues. In germline, CDR1 is SNHLY, CDR2 FYNNEI. V lost 5 bases and J 1 base, leaving 8 bases between the germline ends. The CDR3 here is CASSFRENTEAFF. CDR3 in DNA: TGTGCCAGCAGTTTCAGGGAGAACACTGAAGCTTTCTTT.

The chain links TRBV4-2 to TRBJ1-2; 9 bases align to TRBD1. Germline-derived CDR1 and CDR2 are LGHNA and YNFKEQ. The length of the CDR3 is 16 residues. Trimming removed 2 bases from V and 8 bases from J; junction bases left unmatched: 12. As DNA, the CDR3 is TGTGCCAGCAGCCAATCCATGACAGGGGGTATGATGGGCTACACCTTC. It encodes CASSQSMTGGMMGYTF.

The chain recombines TRBV7-2 with TRBJ1-4; TRBD1 aligns across 8 bases. This CDR3 is 14 amino acids long. Germline lookup yields CDR1 SGHTA and CDR2 FQGNSA. V trimming: 4 bases; J trimming: 5 bases; junction bases outside the gene matches: 3. The CDR3 region has the DNA TGTGCCAGCAGCTCACGGACAGGGAATGAAAAACTGTTTTTT. It codes for CASSSRTGNEKLFF.

The genes are TRBV9 and TRBJ1-1, with D tentatively TRBD1 (6 bases). V was shortened by 3 bases and J by 8 bases, with 17 bases between the two germline ends. The CDR3 loop spans 14 amino acids. Germline V gene sequence: CDR1 SGDLS, CDR2 YYNGEE. The CDR3 DNA sequence: TGTGCCAGCAGCGCCGAAGGGGGGGGCGCAGAAGCTTTCTTT. Translating it yields CASSAEGGGAEAFF.

This chain connects TRBV6-1 to TRBJ1-3; no firm D call. With 4 bases removed from V and 0 bases from J, the gap between germline ends came to 16 bases. This CDR3 has 17 residues. Germline V lookup: CDR1 MNHNS, CDR2 SASEGT. The chain's CDR3 is CASSALSQASSGNTIYF. DNA of the CDR3: TGTGCCAGCAGTGCCCTAAGCCAGGCGAGCTCTGGAAACACCATATATTTT.

This rearrangement joins TRBV5-1 to TRBJ1-4, with TRBD1 identical over 8 bases. This CDR3 contains 16 residues. Germline values: CDR1 SGHRS, CDR2 YFSETQ. Trimming took 3 bases from V and 5 from J; bases not matched to a gene: 9. CDR3 protein: CASSSGQGGENEKLFF. DNA of the CDR3: TGCGCCAGCAGCTCCGGACAGGGCGGAGAAAATGAAAAACTGTTTTTT. The whole variable domain, remainder taken from reference TRBV5-1 and TRBJ1-4, is KAGVTQTPRYLIKTRGQQVTLSCSPISGHRSVSWYQQTPGQGLQFLFEYFSETQRNKGNFPGRFSGRQFSNSRSEMNVSTLELGDSALYLCASSSGQGGENEKLFFGSGTQLSVL.

The rearrangement uses TRBV21-1 and TRBJ1-1; TRBD1, the D gene given by the table, was not confirmed from the DNA. TRBV21-1 is flagged as a pseudogene. The CDR3 spans 15 residues. In nucleotides, the CDR3 is TGTGCCAGCAGCAAAGTTGTGGGCCAGAACACTGAAGCTTTCTTT. Amino acids: CASSKVVGQNTEAFF.